The rows below give T cell receptor beta chains drawn from one sample of a study of cytomegalovirus exposure and HLA in healthy donors. The assay was immunoSEQ multiplex PCR, and TCRdb's table has in-frame clones only and misses some. The table shows some 120,000 clones, with roughly 93% occurring only once. Sequencing input: PBMCs. These receptors all stem from a woman aged 18 to 35 in good health and CMV-seronegative. The CDR3 runs from the conserved cysteine through the conserved F or W. Fields, in order: J gene, V gene, clone size, D gene, CDR3 protein, CDR3 DNA. A D gene is named only where the DNA matches it firmly. Some rows have no size entry. The others give once, few or many, or a class for an expanded clone.

j_call: TRBJ2-7
v_call: TRBV7-2
clone_size: -
d_call: -
cdr3_aa: CASSFLWQGHYEQYF
cdr3_nt: TGTGCCAGCAGCTTCCTCTGGCAGGGGCATTACGAGCAGTACTTC

j_call: TRBJ1-1
v_call: TRBV4-1
clone_size: -
d_call: TRBD1
cdr3_aa: CASSHQGQGDTEAFF
cdr3_nt: TGCGCCAGCAGCCATCAAGGACAGGGAGACACTGAAGCTTTCTTT

j_call: TRBJ2-2
v_call: TRBV28
clone_size: -
d_call: -
cdr3_aa: CASETTNTGELFF
cdr3_nt: TGTGCCAGCGAGACTACTAACACCGGGGAGCTGTTTTTT

j_call: TRBJ1-1
v_call: TRBV6-5
clone_size: -
d_call: -
cdr3_aa: CASSDAAGMNTEAFF
cdr3_nt: TGTGCCAGCAGCGACGCTGCGGGGATGAACACTGAAGCTTTCTTT

j_call: TRBJ2-1
v_call: TRBV19
clone_size: -
d_call: -
cdr3_aa: CASSADEQFF
cdr3_nt: TGTGCCAGTAGCGCGGATGAGCAGTTCTTC

j_call: TRBJ1-2
v_call: TRBV19
clone_size: -
d_call: TRBD1
cdr3_aa: CASSFGTGGPLRGYTF
cdr3_nt: TGTGCCAGTAGTTTCGGGACAGGGGGCCCTCTGCGTGGCTACACCTTC

j_call: TRBJ2-5
v_call: TRBV5-6
clone_size: -
d_call: -
cdr3_aa: CASSIDSYQETQYF
cdr3_nt: TGTGCCAGCAGCATCGACAGTTACCAAGAGACCCAGTACTTC

j_call: TRBJ1-2
v_call: TRBV28
clone_size: -
d_call: -
cdr3_aa: CASSYPQNYGYTF
cdr3_nt: TGTGCCAGCAGTTACCCACAGAACTATGGCTACACCTTC

j_call: TRBJ1-1
v_call: TRBV6-6
clone_size: -
d_call: -
cdr3_aa: CASSTGTEAFF
cdr3_nt: TGTGCCAGCAGCACGGGGACTGAAGCTTTCTTT

j_call: TRBJ1-5
v_call: TRBV28
clone_size: once
d_call: -
cdr3_aa: CASSLTGGQRYSNQPQHF
cdr3_nt: TGTGCCAGCAGTTTAACTGGTGGACAGCGATATAGCAATCAGCCCCAGCATTTT

j_call: TRBJ1-2
v_call: TRBV5-1
clone_size: -
d_call: -
cdr3_aa: CASSLDRDYGYTF
cdr3_nt: TGCGCCAGCAGCTTGGACAGGGACTATGGCTACACCTTC

j_call: TRBJ1-2
v_call: TRBV19
clone_size: -
d_call: -
cdr3_aa: CATGQQYGYTF
cdr3_nt: TGTGCCACCGGACAGCAGTACGGCTACACCTTC

j_call: TRBJ2-7
v_call: TRBV7-2
clone_size: -
d_call: TRBD1
cdr3_aa: CASSDRAGDEQYF
cdr3_nt: TGTGCCAGCAGCGACAGGGCGGGCGACGAGCAGTACTTC

j_call: TRBJ1-2
v_call: TRBV7-2
clone_size: -
d_call: TRBD1
cdr3_aa: CASSSSGQDYGYTF
cdr3_nt: TGTGCCAGCAGCTCGTCGGGACAGGACTATGGCTACACCTTC

j_call: TRBJ1-5
v_call: TRBV18
clone_size: -
d_call: -
cdr3_aa: CASSGASNNQPQHF
cdr3_nt: TGTGCCAGCTCAGGGGCATCTAATAATCAGCCCCAGCATTTT

j_call: TRBJ2-7
v_call: TRBV7-9
clone_size: -
d_call: -
cdr3_aa: CASSPRVPGLREQYF
cdr3_nt: TGTGCCAGCAGCCCCCGCGTCCCAGGACTCAGGGAGCAGTACTTC

j_call: TRBJ2-6
v_call: TRBV7-2
clone_size: -
d_call: -
cdr3_aa: CASSFGVYGANVLTF
cdr3_nt: TGTGCCAGCAGCTTCGGGGTTTATGGGGCCAACGTCCTGACTTTC

j_call: TRBJ2-7
v_call: TRBV25-1
clone_size: -
d_call: TRBD2
cdr3_aa: CASRGPWGSGRGSYEQYF
cdr3_nt: TGTGCCAGCAGGGGGCCCTGGGGTAGCGGGAGAGGATCCTACGAGCAGTACTTC

j_call: TRBJ1-4
v_call: TRBV11-2
clone_size: -
d_call: TRBD1
cdr3_aa: CASGPYGTGSNEKLFF
cdr3_nt: TGTGCCAGCGGACCATACGGGACAGGCTCAAATGAAAAACTGTTTTTT

j_call: TRBJ2-1
v_call: TRBV6-5
clone_size: -
d_call: -
cdr3_aa: CASSYTDRKPHNEQFF
cdr3_nt: TGTGCCAGCAGTTACACAGACAGGAAGCCCCACAATGAGCAGTTCTTC

j_call: TRBJ2-7
v_call: TRBV9
clone_size: -
d_call: -
cdr3_aa: CASSVDGGIRREQYF
cdr3_nt: TGTGCCAGCAGCGTAGACGGGGGTATCCGACGCGAGCAGTACTTC

j_call: TRBJ2-7
v_call: TRBV6-1
clone_size: once
d_call: TRBD2
cdr3_aa: CASSEFYSGRSSYEQYF
cdr3_nt: TGTGCCAGCAGTGAATTCTATAGCGGGAGGAGCTCCTACGAGCAGTACTTC

j_call: TRBJ2-7
v_call: TRBV5-6
clone_size: few
d_call: TRBD1
cdr3_aa: CASSTDRYYEQYF
cdr3_nt: TGTGCCAGCAGCACGGACAGGTACTACGAGCAGTACTTC

j_call: TRBJ2-1
v_call: TRBV2
clone_size: -
d_call: TRBD2
cdr3_aa: CASWAGGLVNEQFF
cdr3_nt: TGTGCCAGCTGGGCGGGGGGCCTTGTAAATGAGCAGTTCTTC

j_call: TRBJ2-5
v_call: TRBV10-3
clone_size: -
d_call: -
cdr3_aa: CAISVDIRETQYF
cdr3_nt: TGTGCCATCAGTGTTGACATTCGAGAGACCCAGTACTTC

j_call: TRBJ1-1
v_call: TRBV14
clone_size: -
d_call: TRBD1
cdr3_aa: CASSQDWTGGRTEAFF
cdr3_nt: TGTGCCAGCAGCCAAGACTGGACAGGGGGCAGGACTGAAGCTTTCTTT

j_call: TRBJ1-5
v_call: TRBV7-9
clone_size: -
d_call: -
cdr3_aa: CASSPRGSNQPQHF
cdr3_nt: TGTGCCAGCAGCCCGCGGGGTAGCAATCAGCCCCAGCATTTT

j_call: TRBJ2-2
v_call: TRBV9
clone_size: -
d_call: TRBD2
cdr3_aa: CASSSGLAPEGELFF
cdr3_nt: TGTGCCAGCAGCTCCGGACTAGCACCAGAAGGGGAGCTGTTTTTT

j_call: TRBJ2-2
v_call: TRBV5-1
clone_size: -
d_call: -
cdr3_aa: CASSLVSGDTGELFF
cdr3_nt: TGCGCCAGCAGCTTGGTTAGCGGAGACACCGGGGAGCTGTTTTTT

j_call: TRBJ2-7
v_call: TRBV18
clone_size: -
d_call: -
cdr3_aa: CASSPGSSYEQYF
cdr3_nt: TGTGCCAGCTCACCCGGGAGCTCCTACGAGCAGTACTTC

j_call: TRBJ2-7
v_call: TRBV15
clone_size: -
d_call: -
cdr3_aa: CATSPDFTYEQYF
cdr3_nt: TGTGCCACCAGCCCTGACTTTACCTACGAGCAGTACTTC

j_call: TRBJ2-3
v_call: TRBV30
clone_size: -
d_call: TRBD2
cdr3_aa: CACISGRISTDTQYF
cdr3_nt: TGTGCCTGCATCAGCGGGAGGATTAGCACAGATACGCAGTATTTT

j_call: TRBJ2-7
v_call: TRBV18
clone_size: -
d_call: -
cdr3_aa: CASSRTGNYEQYF
cdr3_nt: TGTGCCAGCTCACGAACCGGGAACTACGAGCAGTACTTC

j_call: TRBJ2-2
v_call: TRBV7-6
clone_size: -
d_call: TRBD1
cdr3_aa: CASSSLGQGYTGELFF
cdr3_nt: TGTGCCAGCAGCTCCCTCGGACAGGGCTACACCGGGGAGCTGTTTTTT

j_call: TRBJ2-5
v_call: TRBV28
clone_size: -
d_call: -
cdr3_aa: CASSHPGQSGETQYF
cdr3_nt: TGTGCCAGCAGTCACCCCGGACAGTCCGGAGAGACCCAGTACTTC

j_call: TRBJ2-5
v_call: TRBV5-6
clone_size: -
d_call: TRBD1
cdr3_aa: CASSVKGDRARETQYF
cdr3_nt: TGTGCCAGCAGCGTCAAGGGGGACAGGGCGAGGGAGACCCAGTACTTC

j_call: TRBJ1-2
v_call: TRBV30
clone_size: -
d_call: -
cdr3_aa: CAWSVPTVHGYTF
cdr3_nt: TGTGCCTGGAGTGTACCGACAGTCCATGGCTACACCTTC

j_call: TRBJ2-1
v_call: TRBV10-2
clone_size: -
d_call: TRBD2
cdr3_aa: CASSDSAGGEQFF
cdr3_nt: TGCGCCAGCAGTGATTCAGCGGGAGGAGAGCAGTTCTTC

j_call: TRBJ2-1
v_call: TRBV30
clone_size: -
d_call: TRBD2
cdr3_aa: CAWSAGGRGSPFF
cdr3_nt: TGTGCCTGGAGTGCTGGCGGGAGGGGTAGTCCGTTCTTC

j_call: TRBJ2-2
v_call: TRBV6-5
clone_size: -
d_call: -
cdr3_aa: CASSYTGSGELFF
cdr3_nt: TGTGCCAGCAGTTACACAGGATCCGGGGAGCTGTTTTTT

j_call: TRBJ1-6
v_call: TRBV30
clone_size: -
d_call: -
cdr3_aa: CACSSGTHLSPLHF
cdr3_nt: TGTGCCTGTTCCTCCGGGACACACCTTTCACCCCTCCACTTT

j_call: TRBJ2-1
v_call: TRBV5-4
clone_size: -
d_call: -
cdr3_aa: CASMTGTAYNEQFF
cdr3_nt: TGTGCCAGCATGACGGGAACGGCGTACAATGAGCAGTTCTTC

j_call: TRBJ1-2
v_call: TRBV5-4
clone_size: -
d_call: TRBD1
cdr3_aa: CASRTRDSSYGYTF
cdr3_nt: TGTGCCAGCAGAACTCGGGACAGCAGTTATGGCTACACCTTC

j_call: TRBJ1-1
v_call: TRBV7-9
clone_size: -
d_call: TRBD1
cdr3_aa: CASSLAEGAIDTEAFF
cdr3_nt: TGTGCCAGCAGCTTAGCGGAGGGGGCTATTGACACTGAAGCTTTCTTT

j_call: TRBJ1-1
v_call: TRBV29-1
clone_size: -
d_call: TRBD1
cdr3_aa: CSGRTGGDTEAFF
cdr3_nt: TGCAGCGGCAGGACAGGGGGGGACACTGAAGCTTTCTTT

j_call: TRBJ2-3
v_call: TRBV28
clone_size: once
d_call: TRBD2
cdr3_aa: CASSLGLAGTNTQYF
cdr3_nt: TGTGCCAGCAGTTTAGGCCTAGCGGGCACGAATACGCAGTATTTT

j_call: TRBJ2-7
v_call: TRBV28
clone_size: -
d_call: TRBD1
cdr3_aa: CASKGEGTGTYEQYF
cdr3_nt: TGTGCCAGCAAGGGAGAGGGGACAGGAACCTACGAGCAGTACTTC

j_call: TRBJ2-3
v_call: TRBV5-1
clone_size: -
d_call: -
cdr3_aa: CASNREFGTDTQYF
cdr3_nt: TGCGCCAGCAACAGGGAATTCGGGACAGATACGCAGTATTTT

j_call: TRBJ2-5
v_call: TRBV15
clone_size: once
d_call: -
cdr3_aa: CATSVGGVGTQYF
cdr3_nt: TGTGCCACCAGCGTAGGGGGGGTTGGGACCCAGTACTTC

j_call: TRBJ1-4
v_call: TRBV6-5
clone_size: -
d_call: -
cdr3_aa: CASSPGTEKLFF
cdr3_nt: TGTGCCAGCAGTCCGGGAACTGAAAAACTGTTTTTT

j_call: TRBJ2-1
v_call: TRBV7-6
clone_size: -
d_call: TRBD2
cdr3_aa: CASSLALADNEQFF
cdr3_nt: TGTGCCAGCAGCTTAGCCCTAGCGGACAATGAGCAGTTCTTC

j_call: TRBJ1-4
v_call: TRBV30
clone_size: -
d_call: TRBD1
cdr3_aa: CAWGGQGEKLFF
cdr3_nt: TGTGCCTGGGGGGGACAGGGGGAAAAACTGTTTTTT